The present entry profiles one TCR beta chain with its context. No antigen is known for it. Each patient relapsed following autologous stem cell transplantation, and prior brentuximab vedotin exposure differed. Classification of best responses gave complete response, partial response or progressive disease. The data derive from a study of PD-1 blockade in classical Hodgkin lymphoma. Study-wide background: Every 2 weeks, patients got 3 mg/kg intravenous nivolumab. Findings and limits, study-wide: CD4+ TCR diversity, unlike CD8+, rose significantly by C4D1.

The data were produced by immunoSEQ multiplex PCR, yet TCRdb's version contains in-frame clones alone and is incomplete. Altogether around 31,000 clones are present, 60% to 80% being singletons, with the ten largest covering 4%. The origin of this receptor is a human donor with classical Hodgkin lymphoma. The material sequenced was peripheral blood mononuclear cells (PBMCs), taken before the second cycle of nivolumab.

CDR3 residues: CASSNSISTDTQYF. The CDR3 DNA follows: TGTGCCAGCAGCAATTCGATTAGCACAGATACGCAGTATTTT. This sequence joins TRBV21-1 and TRBJ2-3. TRBV21-1 represents a pseudogene. The length of the CDR3 is 14 residues.